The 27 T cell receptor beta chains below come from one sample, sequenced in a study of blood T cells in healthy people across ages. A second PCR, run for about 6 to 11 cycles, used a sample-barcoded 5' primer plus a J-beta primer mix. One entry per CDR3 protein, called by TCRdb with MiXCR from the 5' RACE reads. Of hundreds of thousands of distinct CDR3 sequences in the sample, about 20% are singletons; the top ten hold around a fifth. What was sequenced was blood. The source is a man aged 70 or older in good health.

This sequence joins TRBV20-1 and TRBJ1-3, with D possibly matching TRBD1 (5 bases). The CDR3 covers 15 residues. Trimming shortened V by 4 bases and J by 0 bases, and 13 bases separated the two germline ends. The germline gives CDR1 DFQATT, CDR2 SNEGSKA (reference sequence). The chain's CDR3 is CSAMGPLFSGNTIYF. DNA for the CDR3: TGCAGTGCTATGGGACCGCTCTTCTCTGGAAACACCATATATTTT.

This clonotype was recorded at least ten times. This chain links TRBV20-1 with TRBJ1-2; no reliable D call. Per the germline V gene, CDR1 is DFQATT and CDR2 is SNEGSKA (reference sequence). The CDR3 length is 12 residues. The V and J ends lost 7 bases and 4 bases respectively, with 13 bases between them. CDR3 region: CSVPSLGYGYTF. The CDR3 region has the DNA TGCAGTGTGCCGTCGCTGGGCTATGGCTACACCTTC.

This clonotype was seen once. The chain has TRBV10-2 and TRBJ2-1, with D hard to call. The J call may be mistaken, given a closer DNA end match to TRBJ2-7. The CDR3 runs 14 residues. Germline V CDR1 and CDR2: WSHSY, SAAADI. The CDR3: CASSESVALGEQYF. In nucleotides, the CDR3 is TGCGCCAGCAGTGAGTCGGTCGCCTTGGGCGAGCAGTACTTC.

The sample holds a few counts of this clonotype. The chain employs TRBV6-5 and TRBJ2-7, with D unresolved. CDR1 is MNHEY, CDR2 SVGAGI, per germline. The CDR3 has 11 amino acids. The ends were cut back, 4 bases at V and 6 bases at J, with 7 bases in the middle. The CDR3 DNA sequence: TGTGCCAGCAGTTTAGGTACCGAGCAGTACTTC. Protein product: CASSLGTEQYF.

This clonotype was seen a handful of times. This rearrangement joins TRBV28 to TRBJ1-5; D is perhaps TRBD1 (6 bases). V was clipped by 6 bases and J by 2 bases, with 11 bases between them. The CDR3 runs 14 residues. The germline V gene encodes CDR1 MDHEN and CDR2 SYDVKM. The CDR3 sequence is CASREGGGNQPQHF. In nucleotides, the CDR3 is TGTGCCAGCAGAGAAGGGGGAGGCAATCAGCCCCAGCATTTT. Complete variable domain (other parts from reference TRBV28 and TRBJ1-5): DVKVTQSSRYLVKRTGEKVFLECVQDMDHENMFWYRQDPGLGLRLIYFSYDVKMKEKGDIPEGYSVSREKKERFSLILESASTNQTSMYLCASREGGGNQPQHFGDGTRLSIL.

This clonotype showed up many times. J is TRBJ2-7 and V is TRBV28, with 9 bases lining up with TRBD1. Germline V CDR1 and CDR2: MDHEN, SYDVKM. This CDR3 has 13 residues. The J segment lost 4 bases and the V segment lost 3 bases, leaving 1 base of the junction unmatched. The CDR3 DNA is TGTGCCAGCAGTTTGGGACAGGGTTACGAGCAGTACTTC. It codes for CASSLGQGYEQYF.

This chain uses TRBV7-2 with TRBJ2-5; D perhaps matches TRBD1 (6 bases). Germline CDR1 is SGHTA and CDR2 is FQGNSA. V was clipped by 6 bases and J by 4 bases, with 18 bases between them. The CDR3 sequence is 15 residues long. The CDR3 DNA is TGTGCCAGCAGGTTGACGGGGACAAGGCCAGAGACCCAGTACTTC. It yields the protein CASRLTGTRPETQYF.

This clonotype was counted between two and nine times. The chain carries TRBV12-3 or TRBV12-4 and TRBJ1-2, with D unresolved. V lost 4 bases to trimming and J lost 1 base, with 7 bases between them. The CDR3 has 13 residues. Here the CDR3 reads CASSSVVNYGYTF. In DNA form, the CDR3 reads TGTGCCAGCAGTTCGGTGGTTAACTATGGCTACACCTTC.

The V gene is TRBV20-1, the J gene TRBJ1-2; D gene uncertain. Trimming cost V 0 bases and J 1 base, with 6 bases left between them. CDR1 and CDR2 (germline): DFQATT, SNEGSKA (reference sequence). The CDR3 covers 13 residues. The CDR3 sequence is CSARDQVNYGYTF. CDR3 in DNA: TGCAGTGCTAGAGATCAGGTTAACTATGGCTACACCTTC.

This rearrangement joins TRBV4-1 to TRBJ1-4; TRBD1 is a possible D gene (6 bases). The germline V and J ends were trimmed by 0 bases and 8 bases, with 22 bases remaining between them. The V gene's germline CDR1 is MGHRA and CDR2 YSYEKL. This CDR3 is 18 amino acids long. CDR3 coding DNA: TGCGCCAGCAGCCAAGATCTTTACAGGGTGAGTCGGGGAGAAAAACTGTTTTTT. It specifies CASSQDLYRVSRGEKLFF.

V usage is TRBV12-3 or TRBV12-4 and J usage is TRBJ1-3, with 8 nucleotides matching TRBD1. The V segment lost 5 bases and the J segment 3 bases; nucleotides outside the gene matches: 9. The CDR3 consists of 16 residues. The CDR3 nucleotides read TGTGCCAGCAGTCCTGGACAGGGTCGAGTTGGAAACACCATATATTTT. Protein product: CASSPGQGRVGNTIYF.

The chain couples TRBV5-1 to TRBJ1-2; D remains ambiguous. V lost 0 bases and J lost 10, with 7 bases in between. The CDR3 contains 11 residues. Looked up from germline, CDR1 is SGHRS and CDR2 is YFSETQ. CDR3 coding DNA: TGCGCCAGCAGCTTGGCGACCGACTACACCTTC. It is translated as CASSLATDYTF.

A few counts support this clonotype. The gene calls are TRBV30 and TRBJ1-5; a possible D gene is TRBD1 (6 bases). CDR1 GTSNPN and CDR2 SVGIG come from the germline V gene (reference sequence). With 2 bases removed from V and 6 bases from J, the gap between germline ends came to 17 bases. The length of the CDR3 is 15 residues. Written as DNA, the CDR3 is TGTGCCTGGAGTCTCCGGGGGCAAGGCGCTCAGCCCCAGCATTTT. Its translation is CAWSLRGQGAQPQHF.

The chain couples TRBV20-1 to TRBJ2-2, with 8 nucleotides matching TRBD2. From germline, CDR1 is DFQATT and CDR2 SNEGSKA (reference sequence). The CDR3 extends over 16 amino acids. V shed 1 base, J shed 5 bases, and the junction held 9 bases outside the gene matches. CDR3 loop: CSARAAGGGPTGELFF. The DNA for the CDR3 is TGCAGTGCTAGAGCTGCGGGCGGGGGGCCGACCGGGGAGCTGTTTTTT.

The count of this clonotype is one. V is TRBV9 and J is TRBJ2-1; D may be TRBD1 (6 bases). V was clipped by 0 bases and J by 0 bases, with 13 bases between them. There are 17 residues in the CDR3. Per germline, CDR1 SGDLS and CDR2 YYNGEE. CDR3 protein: CASSVAGQKSSYNEQFF. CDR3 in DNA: TGTGCCAGCAGCGTAGCGGGACAAAAGAGCTCCTACAATGAGCAGTTCTTC.

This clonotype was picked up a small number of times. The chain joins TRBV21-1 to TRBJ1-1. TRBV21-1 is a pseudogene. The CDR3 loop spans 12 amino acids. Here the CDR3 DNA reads TGTGTCAGCAGCAAAGGGGGAACTGAAGCTTTCTTT. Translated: CVSSKGGTEAFF.

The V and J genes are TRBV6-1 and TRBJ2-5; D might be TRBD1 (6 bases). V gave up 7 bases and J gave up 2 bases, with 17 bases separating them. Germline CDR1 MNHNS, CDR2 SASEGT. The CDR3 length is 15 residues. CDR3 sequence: CASTVTGLGQETQYF. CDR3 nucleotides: TGTGCCAGCACCGTAACAGGGTTAGGACAAGAGACCCAGTACTTC.

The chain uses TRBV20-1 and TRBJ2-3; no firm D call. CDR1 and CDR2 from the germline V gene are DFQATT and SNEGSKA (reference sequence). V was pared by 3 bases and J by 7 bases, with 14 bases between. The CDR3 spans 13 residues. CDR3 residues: CSASAGGANTQYF. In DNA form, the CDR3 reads TGCAGTGCTAGTGCCGGTGGTGCAAATACGCAGTATTTT.

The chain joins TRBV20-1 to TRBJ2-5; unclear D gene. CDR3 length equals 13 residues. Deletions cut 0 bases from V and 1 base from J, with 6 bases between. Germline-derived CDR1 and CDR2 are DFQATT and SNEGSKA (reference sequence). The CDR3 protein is CSAREPVQETQYF. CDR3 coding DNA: TGCAGTGCTAGAGAACCGGTCCAAGAGACCCAGTACTTC.

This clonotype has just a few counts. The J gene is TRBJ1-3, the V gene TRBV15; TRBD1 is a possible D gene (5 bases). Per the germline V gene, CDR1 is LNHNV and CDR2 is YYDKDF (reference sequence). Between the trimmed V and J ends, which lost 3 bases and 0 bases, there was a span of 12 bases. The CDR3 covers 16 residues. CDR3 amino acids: CATSRNRLNSGNTIYF. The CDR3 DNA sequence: TGTGCCACCAGCAGGAACAGGTTAAACTCTGGAAACACCATATATTTT.

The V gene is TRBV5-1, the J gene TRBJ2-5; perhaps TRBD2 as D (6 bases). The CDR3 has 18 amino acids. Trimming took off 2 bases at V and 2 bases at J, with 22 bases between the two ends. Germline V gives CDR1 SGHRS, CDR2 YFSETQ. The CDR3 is CASSFFRAGNSPQETQYF. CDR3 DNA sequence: TGCGCCAGCAGCTTCTTCAGGGCGGGGAACTCCCCTCAAGAGACCCAGTACTTC.

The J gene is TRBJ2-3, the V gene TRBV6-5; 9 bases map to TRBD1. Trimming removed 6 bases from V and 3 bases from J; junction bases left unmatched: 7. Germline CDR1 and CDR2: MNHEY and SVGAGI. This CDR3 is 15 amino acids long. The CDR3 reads CASRATGGITDTQYF. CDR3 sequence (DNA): TGTGCCAGCAGAGCTACAGGGGGCATAACAGATACGCAGTATTTT.

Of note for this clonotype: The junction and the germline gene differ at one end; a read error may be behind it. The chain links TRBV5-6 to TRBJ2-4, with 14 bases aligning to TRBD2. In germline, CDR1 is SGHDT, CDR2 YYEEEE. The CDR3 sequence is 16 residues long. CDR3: CTSSFGLAGGLNIQYF. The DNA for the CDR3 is TGTACCAGCAGCTTTGGACTAGCGGGAGGACTAAACATTCAGTACTTC.

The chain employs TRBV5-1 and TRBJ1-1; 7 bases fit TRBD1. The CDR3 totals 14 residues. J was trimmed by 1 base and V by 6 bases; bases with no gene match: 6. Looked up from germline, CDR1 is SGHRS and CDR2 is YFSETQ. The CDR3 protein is CASNRGQTNTEAFF. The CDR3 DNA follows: TGCGCCAGCAACCGGGGACAGACGAACACTGAAGCTTTCTTT.

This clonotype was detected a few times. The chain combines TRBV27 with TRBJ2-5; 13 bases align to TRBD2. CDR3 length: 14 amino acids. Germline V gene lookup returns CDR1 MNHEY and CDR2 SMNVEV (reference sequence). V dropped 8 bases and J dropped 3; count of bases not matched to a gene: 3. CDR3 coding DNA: TGTGCCAGCGCTGGACTAGCGGGAGAAGAGACCCAGTACTTC. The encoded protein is CASAGLAGEETQYF.

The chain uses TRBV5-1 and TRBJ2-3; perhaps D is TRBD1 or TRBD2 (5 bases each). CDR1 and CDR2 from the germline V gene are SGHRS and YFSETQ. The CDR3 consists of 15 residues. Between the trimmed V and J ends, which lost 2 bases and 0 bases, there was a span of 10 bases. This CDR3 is CASSFGAASTDTQYF. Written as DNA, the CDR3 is TGCGCCAGCAGCTTCGGGGCGGCTAGCACAGATACGCAGTATTTT. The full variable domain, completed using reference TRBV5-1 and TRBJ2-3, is KAGVTQTPRYLIKTRGQQVTLSCSPISGHRSVSWYQQTPGQGLQFLFEYFSETQRNKGNFPGRFSGRQFSNSRSEMNVSTLELGDSALYLCASSFGAASTDTQYFGPGTRLTVL.

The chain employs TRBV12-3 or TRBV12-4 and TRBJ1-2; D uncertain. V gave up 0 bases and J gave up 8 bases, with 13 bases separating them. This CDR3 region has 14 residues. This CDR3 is CASSLASQVLGYTF. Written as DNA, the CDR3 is TGTGCCAGCAGTTTAGCCAGCCAAGTCTTAGGCTACACCTTC.